A single sample is the source of the 16 T cell receptor beta chains below, sequenced in a study of regulatory T cells in long-lasting Graves disease. Arm-PCR with iRepertoire HTBI primers amplified the CDR3 regions for these TCR beta libraries. TCRdb reprocessed the multiplex PCR reads with MiXCR, giving one entry per CDR3 protein. The table shows about 220,000 distinct CDR3 sequences, with around 20% occurring only once. Time point indicated: newly diagnosed GD, antithyroid drugs for less than 3 months. PBMCs provided the RNA from which the TCR library was made. This sample also appeared in a second study, on T cells in Graves' hyperthyroidism and ophthalmopathy.

The sequenced sample was peripheral blood mononuclear cells (PBMCs), obtained at new diagnosis, from a patient treated with antithyroid drugs. The receptors derive from a woman in her 30s with Graves disease.

This clonotype has a count of ten or more. The rearrangement uses TRBV6-5 and TRBJ1-4, with TRBD1 as a possible D gene (5 bases). CDR1 MNHEY and CDR2 SVGAGI come from the germline V gene. Trimming pared 0 bases from V and 8 bases from J, leaving 13 bases between. CDR3 length: 15 amino acids. The CDR3: CASSYSNRRREKLFF. The CDR3 DNA reads as TGTGCCAGCAGTTACTCGAACAGGCGAAGGGAAAAACTGTTTTTT.

This clonotype was observed a few times. This chain uses TRBV4-1 with TRBJ2-4, with a weak D call TRBD1 (7 bases). The CDR3 is 16 amino acids. Per the germline V gene, CDR1 is MGHRA and CDR2 is YSYEKL. V was pared by 2 bases and J by 9 bases, with 20 bases between. The CDR3 region has the DNA TGCGCCAGCAGCCAACTGGAGGGGGCAGGAGGGGGCATTCAGTACTTC. Its protein product is CASSQLEGAGGGIQYF.

There are many counts of this clonotype. This rearrangement joins TRBV10-1 to TRBJ1-3; D unresolved. Germline values: CDR1 WNHNN, CDR2 SYGVQD (reference sequence). This CDR3 contains 13 residues. Trimming stripped 4 bases from V and 3 bases from J, with 7 bases between. The CDR3 loop reads CASSAGSGNTIYF. The DNA for the CDR3 is TGCGCCAGCAGTGCCGGCAGTGGAAACACCATATATTTT.

This clonotype appeared many times. This chain connects TRBV28 to TRBJ1-1; D is unclear. Germline CDR1 is MDHEN and CDR2 is SYDVKM. V gave up 4 bases and J gave up 5 bases, with 11 bases separating them. The CDR3 totals 13 residues. In DNA, the CDR3 is TGTGCCAGCAGTTCGTTCAGGTTGACTGAAGCTTTCTTT. Protein: CASSSFRLTEAFF.

The genes are TRBV7-2 and TRBJ2-7, with 9 positions matching TRBD1. Germline trimming cut 3 bases from V and 4 bases from J; bases unmatched to any gene: 16. The CDR3 loop spans 18 amino acids. Germline CDR1 SGHTA, CDR2 FQGNSA. The DNA of the CDR3 is TGTGCCAGCAGCTTTAGGGGACAGGGTTCAGGGTTTTCGTACGAGCAGTACTTC. Protein: CASSFRGQGSGFSYEQYF. Complete variable domain (other parts from reference TRBV7-2 and TRBJ2-7): GAGVSQSPSNKVTEKGKDVELRCDPISGHTALYWYRQSLGQGLEFLIYFQGNSAPDKSGLPSDRFSAERTGGSVSTLTIQRTQQEDSAVYLCASSFRGQGSGFSYEQYFGPGTRLTVT.

This clonotype showed up many times. The CDR3 nucleotides read TGTGCCAGCAGCTTAGCGGGCTACAATGAGCAGTTCTTC. It is translated as CASSLAGYNEQFF. The V call is TRBV11-2, the J call TRBJ2-1; D is ambiguous. V lost 1 base and J 3 bases, leaving 4 bases between the germline ends. Germline values: CDR1 SGHAT, CDR2 FQNNGV. The CDR3 contains 13 residues. The full variable domain, in which reference TRBV11-2 and TRBJ2-1 provide the parts outside the CDR3, is EAGVAQSPRYKIIEKRQSVAFWCNPISGHATLYWYQQILGQGPKLLIQFQNNGVVDDSQLPKDRFSAERLKGVDSTLKIQPAKLEDSAVYLCASSLAGYNEQFFGPGTRLTVL.

This clonotype appeared many times. The J gene is TRBJ2-5, the V gene TRBV20-1, with D uncertain. V was clipped by 4 bases and J by 5 bases, with 14 bases between them. The CDR3 length is 13 residues. Per germline, CDR1 DFQATT and CDR2 SNEGSKA (reference sequence). The CDR3 loop reads CSANPDNQETQYF. In DNA form, the CDR3 reads TGCAGTGCTAACCCCGACAATCAGGAGACCCAGTACTTC.

This clonotype was observed many times. The chain couples TRBV12-5 to TRBJ1-2; D might be TRBD1 (6 bases). Between the trimmed V and J ends, which lost 1 base and 4 bases, there was a span of 10 bases. Germline CDR1 reads LGHNT; CDR2 reads FRNRAP. The CDR3 totals 14 residues. In DNA, the CDR3 is TGTGCTAGTGGTTTGGAACAGGGCGGCTATGGCTACACCTTC. Translating gives CASGLEQGGYGYTF.

This clonotype was detected ten times or more. The rearrangement uses TRBV6-2 or TRBV6-3 and TRBJ2-7; 11 bases match TRBD1. There are 15 residues in the CDR3. The germline gives CDR1 MNHEY, CDR2 SVGEGT. The J segment lost 6 bases and the V segment lost 6 bases, leaving 10 bases of the junction unmatched. CDR3 protein: CASSRRGQGVSEQYF. For the CDR3, the DNA is TGTGCCAGCAGCCGTCGGGGACAGGGGGTTTCCGAGCAGTACTTC.

This clonotype showed up many times. The CDR3 bases are TGCGCCAGCAGGAGCAGACAGATTAATTCACCCCTCCACTTT. Its protein is CASRSRQINSPLHF. The chain uses TRBV10-1 and TRBJ1-6, with D perhaps matching TRBD1 (5 bases). CDR3 length equals 14 residues. The V end lost 6 bases, the J end lost 6 bases, and 12 bases lay between the germline ends. Germline CDR1 is WNHNN and CDR2 is SYGVQD (reference sequence).

This clonotype was seen ten or more times. The V and J genes are TRBV20-1 and TRBJ1-2; tentative D call: TRBD1 (5 bases). The V end lost 3 bases, the J end lost 0 bases, and 8 bases lay between the germline ends. The germline gives CDR1 DFQATT, CDR2 SNEGSKA (reference sequence). The CDR3 covers 13 residues. CDR3 DNA sequence: TGCAGTGCTAGTCTAGGGGCTAACTATGGCTACACCTTC. Its protein product is CSASLGANYGYTF.

This clonotype showed up many times. This chain connects TRBV2 to TRBJ1-4; TRBD1 aligns across 7 bases. Trimming at V came to 8 bases and at J to 7 bases, leaving 13 bases not matched to a gene. The CDR3 totals 15 residues. Germline CDR1 and CDR2: SNHLY and FYNNEI. The CDR3 DNA reads as TGTGCCAGCTCCGGCGGGGACAGCTTTGGTGAAAAACTGTTTTTT. It specifies CASSGGDSFGEKLFF.

In its sample, this clonotype was seen many times. V is TRBV30 and J is TRBJ1-2; D remains ambiguous. Germline CDR1 is GTSNPN and CDR2 is SVGIG (reference sequence). The germline V and J ends were trimmed by 0 bases and 8 bases, with 10 bases remaining between them. This CDR3 has 12 residues. CDR3 nucleotide sequence: TGTGCCTGGAGTGTAAAAGGGAACGGCTACACCTTC. Protein product: CAWSVKGNGYTF.

In its sample, this clonotype was seen many times. The chain recombines TRBV19 with TRBJ1-1, with D perhaps TRBD1 (5 bases). V lost 6 bases to trimming and J lost 5 bases, with 19 bases between them. The CDR3 runs to 15 residues. Per the germline V gene, CDR1 is LNHDA and CDR2 is SQIVND (reference sequence). Here the CDR3 DNA reads TGTGCCAGTAGGAACGTAGACAGCATGTTGACTGAAGCTTTCTTT. It yields the protein CASRNVDSMLTEAFF.

This clonotype was observed at least ten times. The V and J genes are TRBV30 and TRBJ2-7; D gene unclear. Germline V gene lookup returns CDR1 GTSNPN and CDR2 SVGIG (reference sequence). The V end lost 2 bases, the J end lost 3 bases, and 11 bases lay between the germline ends. The CDR3 is 13 residues long. The chain's CDR3 is CAWSRPGFYEQYF. CDR3 in DNA: TGTGCCTGGAGTAGACCCGGGTTCTACGAGCAGTACTTC. Full variable domain (outside the CDR3, taken from reference TRBV30 and TRBJ2-7): SQTIHQWPATLVQPVGSPLSLECTVEGTSNPNLYWYRQAAGRGLQLLFYSVGIGQISSEVPQNLSASRPQDRQFILSSKKLLLSDSGFYLCAWSRPGFYEQYFGPGTRLTVT.

This clonotype occurred many times. J is TRBJ1-5 and V is TRBV2; maybe TRBD1 (6 bases). This CDR3 comprises 16 residues. The germline V and J ends were trimmed by 2 bases and 1 base, with 12 bases remaining between them. Germline V gene data show CDR1 as SNHLY and CDR2 as FYNNEI. Written as DNA, the CDR3 is TGTGCCAGCAGTGAATTGGGGGGCTGGAGCAATCAGCCCCAGCATTTT. The encoded protein is CASSELGGWSNQPQHF.